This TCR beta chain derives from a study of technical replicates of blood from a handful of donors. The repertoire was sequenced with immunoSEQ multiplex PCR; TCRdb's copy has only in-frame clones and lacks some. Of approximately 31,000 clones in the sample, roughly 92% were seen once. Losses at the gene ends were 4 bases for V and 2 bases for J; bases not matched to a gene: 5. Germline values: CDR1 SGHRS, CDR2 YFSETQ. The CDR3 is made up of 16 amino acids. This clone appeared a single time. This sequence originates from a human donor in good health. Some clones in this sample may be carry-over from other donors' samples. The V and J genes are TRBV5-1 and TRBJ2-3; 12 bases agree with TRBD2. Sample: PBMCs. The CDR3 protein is CASSVLAGGLTDTQYF. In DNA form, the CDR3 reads TGCGCCAGCAGCGTACTAGCGGGGGGCCTCACAGATACGCAGTATTTT.